The 24 T cell receptor beta chains listed next were all sequenced from one sample in a study of blood T cell repertoires in COVID-19. Sequencing used immunoSEQ multiplex PCR; TCRdb keeps in-frame clones, though not all of them. The data show 300,000 to 450,000 clones, with about 90% seen just once and 1.3% held by the top ten. Specimen: PBMCs or T cells enriched from blood (not recorded which). These receptors originate from a young man who had recovered from COVID-19.

DNA of the CDR3: TGTGCCAGCAGCCCATTCCTACAGGGAGCCAAAAACATTCAGTACTTC. Its protein is CASSPFLQGAKNIQYF. The chain has TRBV9 and TRBJ2-4; the D gene is possibly TRBD1 (6 bases). The germline V and J ends were trimmed by 4 bases and 0 bases, with 14 bases remaining between them. The germline CDR1 and CDR2 sequences are SGDLS and YYNGEE. The CDR3 has 16 residues.

V is TRBV4-1 and J is TRBJ2-7, with 9 bases identical to TRBD1. This CDR3 region has 15 residues. CDR1 MGHRA and CDR2 YSYEKL come from the germline V gene. V gave up 4 bases and J gave up 3 bases; unmatched junction bases: 7. This CDR3 reads CASSLLQGANYEQYF. CDR3 coding DNA: TGCGCCAGCAGCCTCTTACAGGGGGCCAACTACGAGCAGTACTTC.

This clone was counted a few times. J is TRBJ1-5 and V is TRBV4-1, with a tentative D call TRBD1 (5 bases). Between the trimmed V and J ends, which lost 2 bases and 6 bases, there was a span of 11 bases. The CDR3 is 14 residues long. Germline loops: CDR1 MGHRA, CDR2 YSYEKL. CDR3 residues: CASSQRGGGQPQHF. The CDR3 bases are TGCGCCAGCAGCCAAAGAGGCGGGGGTCAGCCCCAGCATTTT.

The CDR3 DNA reads TGTGCCATCAGTGAGGGTGTGAGAGCTTTCTTT. Amino acid sequence: CAISEGVRAFF. The chain is built from TRBV10-3 and TRBJ1-1, with unresolved D. The CDR3 sequence is 11 residues long. Trimming took 2 bases from V and 10 from J, leaving 8 bases between them. Germline lookup yields CDR1 ENHRY and CDR2 SYGVKD.

The J gene is TRBJ1-3, the V gene TRBV3-1 (or the pseudogene TRBV3-2); D gene uncertain. The germline V gene has CDR1 LGHDT and CDR2 YNNKEL (reference sequence). V lost 4 bases and J 3 bases, leaving 13 bases between the germline ends. The CDR3 is 15 residues long. CDR3 sequence (DNA): TGTGCCAGCAGCCCTACCGGAGGATTTGGAAACACCATATATTTT. Its protein is CASSPTGGFGNTIYF.

The V and J genes are TRBV5-6 and TRBJ1-6; no firm D call. This CDR3 contains 17 residues. Trimming shortened V by 2 bases and J by 0 bases, and 12 bases separated the two germline ends. CDR1 SGHDT and CDR2 YYEEEE come from the germline V gene. CDR3 sequence: CASSFSAGSSYNSPLHF. In DNA, the CDR3 is TGTGCCAGCAGCTTTAGTGCAGGAAGCTCCTATAATTCACCCCTCCACTTT.

This chain connects TRBV10-3 to TRBJ2-7; TRBD2 matches 7 bases. This CDR3 spans 13 amino acids. J was trimmed by 2 bases and V by 8 bases; bases with no gene match: 6. Germline V gene data show CDR1 as ENHRY and CDR2 as SYGVKD. In nucleotides, the CDR3 is TGTGCCATCCAGCGGGACGCGGCCTACGAGCAGTACTTC. Translated, it gives CAIQRDAAYEQYF.

Points on this clone: Other DNA sequences within the sample encode an identical CDR3. The J gene is TRBJ1-3, the V gene TRBV11-2, with D unresolved. The V gene's germline CDR1 is SGHAT and CDR2 FQNNGV. The CDR3 length is 15 residues. V was cut by 1 base and J by 0 bases, with 7 bases left in between. The CDR3 DNA is TGTGCCAGCAGCTTAGCGGGGAGCTCTGGAAACACCATATATTTT. Translating gives CASSLAGSSGNTIYF.

The rearrangement links TRBV15 to TRBJ1-5; 8 nucleotides line up with TRBD1. The CDR3 loop spans 16 amino acids. Germline-derived CDR1 and CDR2 are LNHNV and YYDKDF (reference sequence). V shed 3 bases and J 1 base; nucleotides not matched to a gene: 5. The CDR3 DNA sequence: TGTGCCACCAGCAGGTCGGACAGGGCCAGCAATCAGCCCCAGCATTTT. Protein: CATSRSDRASNQPQHF.

The V gene is TRBV28, the J gene TRBJ1-2; 9 bases are a match to TRBD1. CDR3 length: 17 residues. The J segment lost 8 bases and the V segment lost 6 bases, leaving 19 bases of the junction unmatched. CDR1 and CDR2 from the germline V gene are MDHEN and SYDVKM. Here the CDR3 reads CASSQNPPDRGNHGYTF. Written as DNA, the CDR3 is TGTGCCAGCAGCCAAAATCCCCCGGACAGGGGAAATCACGGCTACACCTTC.

The V call is TRBV7-8, the J call TRBJ2-5, with TRBD2 matching over 15 bases. The germline V gene encodes CDR1 SGHVS and CDR2 FQNEAQ. The trim removed 4 bases at V and 4 bases at J, leaving 4 bases unmatched. This CDR3 contains 16 residues. DNA for the CDR3: TGTGCCAGCAGCTGGACTAGCGGGGGGGGATTAGAGACCCAGTACTTC. Translated, it gives CASSWTSGGGLETQYF.

V is TRBV4-1 and J is TRBJ1-2, with 8 bases identical to TRBD1. The V segment lost 2 bases and the J segment 12 bases; nucleotides outside the gene matches: 8. CDR1 and CDR2 (germline): MGHRA, YSYEKL. This CDR3 has 13 amino acids. DNA for the CDR3: TGCGCCAGCAGCCAAAACGGACAGGGAGGGAACACCTTC. This gives the protein CASSQNGQGGNTF.

With regard to this clone: The same CDR3 can be traced to other DNA sequences in this sample. This sequence joins TRBV30 and TRBJ1-1; 9 positions agree with TRBD1. This CDR3 region has 15 residues. Germline V gives CDR1 GTSNPN, CDR2 SVGIG (reference sequence). V dropped 2 bases and J dropped 2; count of bases not matched to a gene: 6. The CDR3 reads CAWSPLGQGNTEAFF. In DNA form, the CDR3 reads TGTGCCTGGAGTCCACTGGGACAGGGAAACACTGAAGCTTTCTTT.

The chain combines TRBV19 with TRBJ2-7, with 8 bases aligning to TRBD1. The V gene end was trimmed by 10 bases and the J gene end by 0 bases; junction bases not matched to a gene: 8. The CDR3 covers 14 residues. Germline-derived CDR1 and CDR2 are LNHDA and SQIVND (reference sequence). The CDR3 DNA sequence: TGTGCCACTGGACAGGGATCCCTCTCCTACGAGCAGTACTTC. Translation gives CATGQGSLSYEQYF.

This chain connects TRBV19 to TRBJ1-1, with TRBD1 as a possible D gene (6 bases). The germline V gene encodes CDR1 LNHDA and CDR2 SQIVND (reference sequence). The CDR3 spans 13 residues. V was shortened by 10 bases and J by 1 base, with 13 bases between the two germline ends. The CDR3 region has the DNA TGTGCCACTTACAGGGAATCGAACACTGAAGCTTTCTTT. Translation: CATYRESNTEAFF.

This clone was detected a few times. The chain combines TRBV19 with TRBJ2-7; the match to TRBD1 covers 7 bases. CDR3 length: 14 residues. CDR1 LNHDA and CDR2 SQIVND come from the germline V gene (reference sequence). The ends lost 5 bases at V and 3 bases at J; junction bases unmatched: 7. CDR3 region: CASSLQGRNYEQYF. The DNA for the CDR3 is TGTGCCAGTAGTTTACAGGGGCGGAACTACGAGCAGTACTTC.

The genes are TRBV3-1 (or the pseudogene TRBV3-2) and TRBJ2-7; D may be TRBD1 (6 bases). The V and J ends lost 4 bases and 5 bases respectively, with 15 bases between them. Germline V gene data show CDR1 as LGHDT and CDR2 as YNNKEL (reference sequence). This CDR3 region has 14 residues. CDR3 amino acids: CASSPQVGAHEQYF. The CDR3 nucleotides read TGTGCCAGCAGCCCCCAAGTGGGGGCCCACGAGCAGTACTTC.

This chain links TRBV19 with TRBJ1-5; D uncertain. The length of the CDR3 is 16 residues. The germline V gene encodes CDR1 LNHDA and CDR2 SQIVND (reference sequence). V was clipped by 7 bases and J by 5 bases, with 21 bases between them. The CDR3: CASTPIIWTDYQPQHF. CDR3 nucleotides: TGTGCCAGTACCCCTATTATTTGGACGGACTATCAGCCCCAGCATTTT. The whole variable domain, remainder taken from reference TRBV19 and TRBJ1-5, is DGGITQSPKYLFRKEGQNVTLSCEQNLNHDAMYWYRQDPGQGLRLIYYSQIVNDFQKGDIAEGYSVSREKKESFPLTVTSAQKNPTAFYLCASTPIIWTDYQPQHFGDGTRLSIL.

The gene calls are TRBV12-3 or TRBV12-4 and TRBJ1-4; D uncertain. CDR3 length: 13 amino acids. Trimming took 4 bases from V and 0 from J, leaving 3 bases between them. The CDR3: CASSSSTNEKLFF. As DNA, the CDR3 is TGTGCCAGCAGTTCTTCAACTAATGAAAAACTGTTTTTT.

The rearrangement uses TRBV6-5 and TRBJ2-7; TRBD1 might be the D (6 bases). V was trimmed by 7 bases and J by 5 bases, leaving 12 bases between them. The germline CDR1 and CDR2 sequences are MNHEY and SVGAGI. CDR3 size: 12 residues. CDR3 protein: CASTTRGNEQYF. The DNA of the CDR3 is TGTGCCAGCACCACGAGGGGGAACGAGCAGTACTTC.

The rearrangement joins TRBV19 to TRBJ2-5; a weak D match, TRBD1 (6 bases). The CDR3 sequence is 13 residues long. Germline V gene sequence: CDR1 LNHDA, CDR2 SQIVND (reference sequence). V was clipped by 6 bases and J by 2 bases, with 10 bases between them. This CDR3 is CASSVTGQETQYF. CDR3 bases: TGTGCCAGTAGCGTCACAGGGCAAGAGACCCAGTACTTC.

The chain recombines TRBV5-1 with TRBJ1-1; no clear D. The CDR3 totals 15 residues. V lost 4 bases to trimming and J lost 4 bases, with 17 bases between them. Looked up from germline, CDR1 is SGHRS and CDR2 is YFSETQ. The CDR3, as DNA: TGCGCCAGCAGCCTGGGTCTCTCTGATAGCACTGAAGCTTTCTTT. Protein product: CASSLGLSDSTEAFF.

The count of this clone is one. The chain uses TRBV9 and TRBJ1-6, with a possible D match to TRBD1 (6 bases). Germline V gives CDR1 SGDLS, CDR2 YYNGEE. The CDR3 is made up of 15 amino acids. The V gene lost 4 bases and the J gene lost 7 bases, with 15 bases spanning the gap. CDR3 bases: TGTGCCAGCAGCCCCCGAGGGGGAGTGAATTCACCCCTCCACTTT. It specifies CASSPRGGVNSPLHF.

The gene calls are TRBV4-2 and TRBJ2-1; 7 bases agree with TRBD2. V lost 4 bases to trimming and J lost 0 bases; unmatched junction nucleotides: 9. Germline CDR1 and CDR2: LGHNA and YNFKEQ. This CDR3 is built from 17 residues. CDR3 amino acids: CASSLVSSGSSYNEQFF. DNA for the CDR3: TGTGCCAGCAGCCTAGTATCTAGCGGTAGCTCCTACAATGAGCAGTTCTTC.